One and the same sample provided the 28 T cell receptor beta chains below, sequenced in a study of shared clonotypes between healthy human individuals. Libraries were prepared by immunoSEQ multiplex PCR; TCRdb keeps only in-frame clonotypes and omits some of them. The sample lists 90,000 to 120,000 clones; around 68% were seen once. The sample taken for sequencing was memory CD8+ T cells sorted from blood. Indicated subset: CD45RO+ cells pooled with CCR7-negative TemRA cells. These TCRs come from a woman in her 30s in good health.

CDR3 nucleotides: TGTGCCAGCATTTTAAGGGAGTATGGCTACACCTTC. Protein: CASILREYGYTF. The chain uses TRBV21-1 and TRBJ1-2. TRBV21-1 is a known pseudogene. This CDR3 region has 12 residues.

V and J are TRBV19 and TRBJ2-7; 10 bases align to TRBD1. The germline V gene encodes CDR1 LNHDA and CDR2 SQIVND (reference sequence). The CDR3 totals 14 residues. V lost 6 bases to trimming and J lost 6 bases; unmatched junction nucleotides: 8. In DNA, the CDR3 is TGTGCCAGTAGCCCGGGACAGGGGCTCTTCGAGCAGTACTTC. It codes for CASSPGQGLFEQYF.

This chain joins TRBV28 and TRBJ2-7, with D uncertain. The CDR3 runs to 11 residues. Trimming left V 2 bases short and J 4 bases short, with 3 bases between. Per the germline V gene, CDR1 is MDHEN and CDR2 is SYDVKM. As DNA, the CDR3 is TGTGCCAGCAGTTTACAGTACGAGCAGTACTTC. It yields the protein CASSLQYEQYF.

This rearrangement joins TRBV25-1 to TRBJ1-4, with D tentatively TRBD1 (5 bases). V was trimmed by 1 base and J by 7 bases, leaving 13 bases between them. Germline assignment: CDR1 MGHDK and CDR2 SYGVNS. There are 15 residues in the CDR3. The CDR3 region is CASSEWFVGGEKLFF. CDR3 sequence (DNA): TGTGCCAGCAGTGAATGGTTTGTGGGGGGTGAAAAACTGTTTTTT.

This chain joins TRBV19 and TRBJ2-7; the match to TRBD2 covers 11 bases. CDR1 is LNHDA and CDR2 is SQIVND in the germline V gene (reference sequence). With 4 bases clipped from V and 3 bases from J, the junction kept 2 bases outside the gene matches. The CDR3 is made up of 14 amino acids. CDR3 sequence (DNA): TGTGCCAGTAGTACCGGACTAGCGGGCTACGAGCAGTACTTC. It codes for CASSTGLAGYEQYF.

The chain recombines TRBV27 with TRBJ2-1; no reliable D call. The germline V and J ends were trimmed by 4 bases and 14 bases, with 18 bases remaining between them. The CDR3 has 13 amino acids. Germline V lookup: CDR1 MNHEY, CDR2 SMNVEV (reference sequence). The DNA for the CDR3 is TGTGCCAGCAGTTCCTACAGAGATGGGCGTGAGTTCTTC. Its translation is CASSSYRDGREFF.

The rearrangement uses TRBV28 and TRBJ2-1, with no clear D. This CDR3 is built from 14 residues. Germline lookup yields CDR1 MDHEN and CDR2 SYDVKM. The V end was cut by 6 bases, the J end by 8 bases, with 17 bases between. This CDR3 reads CASRYLITPHEQFF. CDR3 nucleotide sequence: TGTGCCAGCAGGTACCTTATAACCCCCCATGAGCAGTTCTTC.

This clone came up a few times. Other DNA sequences in the sample encode the same CDR3. J is TRBJ2-7 and V is TRBV27, with D uncertain. The V end lost 5 bases, the J end lost 2 bases, and 10 bases lay between the germline ends. Germline V lookup: CDR1 MNHEY, CDR2 SMNVEV (reference sequence). The length of the CDR3 is 13 residues. The CDR3 DNA reads TGTGCCAGCAGTCCCTCTTCGCCCTACGAGCAGTACTTC. Its protein is CASSPSSPYEQYF.

This clone was counted between two and nine times. The rearrangement links TRBV6-5 to TRBJ1-5; 8 nucleotides align to TRBD1. CDR3 size: 13 residues. Germline V gene lookup returns CDR1 MNHEY and CDR2 SVGAGI. V lost 9 bases to trimming and J lost 7 bases; unmatched junction nucleotides: 8. The CDR3 DNA is TGTGCCAGTCATCAGGGGGCTGAGCAGCCCCAGCATTTT. This gives the protein CASHQGAEQPQHF.

The rearrangement links TRBV2 to TRBJ2-3, with TRBD2 matching 10 bases. This CDR3 is built from 16 residues. Germline-derived CDR1 and CDR2 are SNHLY and FYNNEI. J was trimmed by 3 bases and V by 5 bases; bases with no gene match: 8. The DNA of the CDR3 is TGTGCCAGCAGTAACCGAGCGGGAGGGCCGACAGATACGCAGTATTTT. Its protein is CASSNRAGGPTDTQYF.

This clone has only one observation. The CDR3 DNA follows: TGTGCCAGCAGCAAACAGAGATTAGGCACAGATACGCAGTATTTT. Translated, it gives CASSKQRLGTDTQYF. V and J are TRBV6-5 and TRBJ2-3; D remains ambiguous. Germline V gene lookup returns CDR1 MNHEY and CDR2 SVGAGI. The CDR3 has 15 amino acids. Between the trimmed V and J ends, which lost 6 bases and 1 base, there was a span of 14 bases.

V is TRBV28 and J is TRBJ2-2; 8 nucleotides align to TRBD2. CDR1 MDHEN and CDR2 SYDVKM come from the germline V gene. V trimming: 7 bases; J trimming: 5 bases; junction bases outside the gene matches: 9. The CDR3 is made up of 15 amino acids. The DNA of the CDR3 is TGTGCCAGCACCCACGGGGGGGTCGAAACCGGGGAGCTGTTTTTT. Protein: CASTHGGVETGELFF.

This clone was counted a few times. V and J are TRBV28 and TRBJ2-7; possible D gene TRBD2, 6 bases. CDR3 size: 15 residues. Germline V gene sequence: CDR1 MDHEN, CDR2 SYDVKM. V was shortened by 5 bases and J by 2 bases, with 16 bases between the two germline ends. This CDR3 reads CASSMLLGSAYEQYF. The CDR3 DNA follows: TGTGCCAGCAGTATGCTGCTCGGGAGCGCCTACGAGCAGTACTTC.

CDR3 DNA: TGTGCCAGCAGCTTAGCTATCACTAGCGGGATCTCTTACAATGAGCAGTTCTTC. Its protein is CASSLAITSGISYNEQFF. The rearrangement links TRBV7-6 to TRBJ2-1; 10 bases are a match to TRBD2. The CDR3 is 18 amino acids. Germline CDR1 is SGHVS and CDR2 is FNYEAQ. V was clipped by 0 bases and J by 4 bases; unmatched bases: 9.

The V call is TRBV19, the J call TRBJ1-5; D may be TRBD1 (5 bases). This CDR3 contains 15 residues. With 7 bases removed from V and 5 bases from J, the gap between germline ends came to 18 bases. CDR1 and CDR2 (germline): LNHDA, SQIVND (reference sequence). CDR3 protein: CASTIGTFKDQPQHF. In DNA form, the CDR3 reads TGTGCCAGTACCATCGGGACTTTTAAGGATCAGCCCCAGCATTTT.

At least ten counts were recorded for this clone. The rearrangement uses TRBV9 and TRBJ2-1, with 7 bases that match TRBD1. Germline V CDR1 and CDR2: SGDLS, YYNGEE. Trimming removed 4 bases from V and 4 bases from J; junction bases left unmatched: 5. The CDR3 covers 14 residues. The CDR3 here is CASSTSGQYNEQFF. The CDR3 DNA sequence: TGTGCCAGCAGCACCTCGGGACAGTACAATGAGCAGTTCTTC.

The rearrangement joins TRBV27 to TRBJ2-1; 10 bases match TRBD2. This CDR3 has 17 amino acids. The germline gives CDR1 MNHEY, CDR2 SMNVEV (reference sequence). After removal of 2 bases from V and 7 bases from J, the junction contained 11 bases not matched to a gene. The CDR3 is CASSLALLAGDENEQFF. In DNA, the CDR3 is TGTGCCAGCAGTTTAGCCCTCCTAGCGGGAGATGAAAATGAGCAGTTCTTC.

This chain uses TRBV28 with TRBJ2-7, with a weak D call TRBD2 (6 bases). Germline-derived CDR1 and CDR2 are MDHEN and SYDVKM. V was pared by 6 bases and J by 0 bases, with 18 bases between. CDR3 length: 16 residues. CDR3 DNA: TGTGCCAGCAGCCCCCCTCGGGACTGGAGCTCCTACGAGCAGTACTTC. Translated: CASSPPRDWSSYEQYF.

V gene TRBV7-9 combines with J gene TRBJ2-3; 7 bases are a match to TRBD2. J was trimmed by 1 base and V by 11 bases; bases with no gene match: 3. Germline CDR1 is SEHNR and CDR2 is FQNEAQ (reference sequence). The CDR3 spans 12 residues. The CDR3 loop is CAGTSGTDTQYF. CDR3 DNA sequence: TGTGCCGGAACTAGCGGCACAGATACGCAGTATTTT.

Comments on this clone: Other DNA sequences from this sample encode an identical CDR3 as well. CDR3 DNA sequence: TGTGCCAGCAGCGTAGGGGGGACCACAGATACGCAGTATTTT. It codes for CASSVGGTTDTQYF. The chain links TRBV9 to TRBJ2-3; D might be TRBD1 or TRBD2, each matching 5 bases. The CDR3 consists of 14 residues. Germline assignment: CDR1 SGDLS and CDR2 YYNGEE. Trimming took off 0 bases at V and 2 bases at J, with 7 bases between the two ends.

The CDR3 reads CASSLDFGKIYF. The CDR3 DNA reads as TGTGCCAGCAGCTTAGATTTCGGAAAAATATATTTT. V usage is TRBV7-9 and J usage is TRBJ1-3, with D unclear. V was shortened by 1 base and J by 13 bases, with 11 bases between the two germline ends. There are 12 residues in the CDR3. Germline CDR1 reads SEHNR; CDR2 reads FQNEAQ (reference sequence).

The CDR3 sequence: CASSVGLATSWSSYNEQFF. The CDR3 DNA follows: TGTGCCAGCAGCGTGGGACTAGCGACCTCGTGGAGTTCCTACAATGAGCAGTTCTTC. The V call is TRBV2, the J call TRBJ2-1; 10 bases align to TRBD2. The germline V gene encodes CDR1 SNHLY and CDR2 FYNNEI. The CDR3 totals 19 residues. Trimming cost V 6 bases and J 1 base; bases outside gene matches: 15.

The V and J genes are TRBV29-1 and TRBJ2-1, with TRBD2 as a possible D gene (5 bases). Germline V gene lookup returns CDR1 SQVTM and CDR2 ANQGSEA. The CDR3 runs 11 residues. Trimming stripped 6 bases from V and 9 bases from J, with 12 bases between. The CDR3 coding sequence is TGCAGCGTCGGAGAAGGGAGTGAGCAGTTCTTC. Translating it yields CSVGEGSEQFF.

The gene calls are TRBV6-1 and TRBJ2-7, with TRBD1 identical over 7 bases. The J segment lost 6 bases and the V segment lost 9 bases, leaving 11 bases of the junction unmatched. The CDR3 sequence is 13 residues long. Germline assignment: CDR1 MNHNS and CDR2 SASEGT. In DNA, the CDR3 is TGTGCCAGTAAGGGGGCCTCGGGTGCCGAGCAGTACTTC. Encoded protein: CASKGASGAEQYF.

The chain uses TRBV27 and TRBJ2-3; D is uncertain. Germline CDR1 is MNHEY and CDR2 is SMNVEV (reference sequence). Trimming shortened V by 4 bases and J by 1 base, and 9 bases separated the two germline ends. This CDR3 spans 14 amino acids. The CDR3 sequence is CASSYIIGTDTQYF. The CDR3 nucleotides read TGTGCCAGCAGTTATATAATTGGCACAGATACGCAGTATTTT.

Of note for this clone: A much more abundant neighbour one base away suggests this may be a read error. The chain employs TRBV25-1 and TRBJ2-5, with 7 bases that match TRBD1. The better agreement between TRBJ2-7 and the DNA end casts doubt on the J call. The CDR3 runs 13 residues. Germline CDR1 and CDR2: MGHDK and SYGVNS. CDR3 coding DNA: TGTGCCAGCAGTGCGGGACAGCTCTACGAGCAGTACTTC. Amino acid sequence: CASSAGQLYEQYF.

The rearrangement links TRBV13 to TRBJ2-1; 12 positions agree with TRBD2. The germline V gene encodes CDR1 PRHDT and CDR2 FYEKMQ (reference sequence). The trim removed 5 bases at V and 5 bases at J, leaving 4 bases unmatched. The CDR3 length is 15 residues. This CDR3 is CASSTRLAGDNEQFF. The CDR3 bases are TGTGCCAGCAGCACTCGACTAGCGGGGGACAATGAGCAGTTCTTC. Drawing the rest from reference TRBV13 and TRBJ2-1, the complete variable domain is AAGVIQSPRHLIKEKRETATLKCYPIPRHDTVYWYQQGPGQDPQFLISFYEKMQSDKGSIPDRFSAQQFSDYHSELNMSSLELGDSALYFCASSTRLAGDNEQFFGPGTRLTVL.

This chain uses TRBV28 with TRBJ1-5; 9 bases line up with TRBD1. This CDR3 is built from 14 residues. CDR1 MDHEN and CDR2 SYDVKM come from the germline V gene. J lost 7 bases, V lost 7 bases, and 8 bases had no gene match. CDR3 bases: TGTGCCAGCACCCCAGTGGACAGGGGACAGCCCCAGCATTTT. Amino acid sequence: CASTPVDRGQPQHF.